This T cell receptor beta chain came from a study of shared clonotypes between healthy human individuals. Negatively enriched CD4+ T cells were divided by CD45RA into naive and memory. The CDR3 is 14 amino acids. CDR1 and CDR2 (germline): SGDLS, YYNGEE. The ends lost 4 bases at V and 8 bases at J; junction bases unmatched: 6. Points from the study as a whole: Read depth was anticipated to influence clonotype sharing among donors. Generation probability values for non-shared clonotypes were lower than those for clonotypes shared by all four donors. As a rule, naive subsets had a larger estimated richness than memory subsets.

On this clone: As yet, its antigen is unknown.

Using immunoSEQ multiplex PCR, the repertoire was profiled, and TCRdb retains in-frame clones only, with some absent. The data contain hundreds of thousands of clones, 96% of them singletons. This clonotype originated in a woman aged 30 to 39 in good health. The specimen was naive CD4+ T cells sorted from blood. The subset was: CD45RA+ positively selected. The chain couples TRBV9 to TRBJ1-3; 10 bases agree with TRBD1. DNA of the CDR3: TGTGCCAGCAGCACTCGACAGGGGGCGGACACCATATATTTT. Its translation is CASSTRQGADTIYF.